This T cell receptor beta chain was retrieved from a study of blood T cell repertoires in COVID-19. Per germline, CDR1 SGHAT and CDR2 FQDESV (reference sequence). Germline trimming cut 5 bases from V and 3 bases from J; bases unmatched to any gene: 5. The CDR3 length is 15 residues. Measured with immunoSEQ multiplex PCR; TCRdb has only the in-frame clones, and not every one. This sample carries about 59,000 clones, approximately 92% of them seen once, and the ten largest clones take approximately 15%. The chain employs TRBV11-1 and TRBJ2-5, with TRBD2 matching 11 bases. Sample: peripheral blood. The clonotype was recovered from a man older than 75 with acute or convalescent COVID-19. The CDR3 region has the DNA TGTGCCAGCAGCCGTAGCGGGGGGGCCGAAGAGACCCAGTACTTC. It codes for CASSRSGGAEETQYF.